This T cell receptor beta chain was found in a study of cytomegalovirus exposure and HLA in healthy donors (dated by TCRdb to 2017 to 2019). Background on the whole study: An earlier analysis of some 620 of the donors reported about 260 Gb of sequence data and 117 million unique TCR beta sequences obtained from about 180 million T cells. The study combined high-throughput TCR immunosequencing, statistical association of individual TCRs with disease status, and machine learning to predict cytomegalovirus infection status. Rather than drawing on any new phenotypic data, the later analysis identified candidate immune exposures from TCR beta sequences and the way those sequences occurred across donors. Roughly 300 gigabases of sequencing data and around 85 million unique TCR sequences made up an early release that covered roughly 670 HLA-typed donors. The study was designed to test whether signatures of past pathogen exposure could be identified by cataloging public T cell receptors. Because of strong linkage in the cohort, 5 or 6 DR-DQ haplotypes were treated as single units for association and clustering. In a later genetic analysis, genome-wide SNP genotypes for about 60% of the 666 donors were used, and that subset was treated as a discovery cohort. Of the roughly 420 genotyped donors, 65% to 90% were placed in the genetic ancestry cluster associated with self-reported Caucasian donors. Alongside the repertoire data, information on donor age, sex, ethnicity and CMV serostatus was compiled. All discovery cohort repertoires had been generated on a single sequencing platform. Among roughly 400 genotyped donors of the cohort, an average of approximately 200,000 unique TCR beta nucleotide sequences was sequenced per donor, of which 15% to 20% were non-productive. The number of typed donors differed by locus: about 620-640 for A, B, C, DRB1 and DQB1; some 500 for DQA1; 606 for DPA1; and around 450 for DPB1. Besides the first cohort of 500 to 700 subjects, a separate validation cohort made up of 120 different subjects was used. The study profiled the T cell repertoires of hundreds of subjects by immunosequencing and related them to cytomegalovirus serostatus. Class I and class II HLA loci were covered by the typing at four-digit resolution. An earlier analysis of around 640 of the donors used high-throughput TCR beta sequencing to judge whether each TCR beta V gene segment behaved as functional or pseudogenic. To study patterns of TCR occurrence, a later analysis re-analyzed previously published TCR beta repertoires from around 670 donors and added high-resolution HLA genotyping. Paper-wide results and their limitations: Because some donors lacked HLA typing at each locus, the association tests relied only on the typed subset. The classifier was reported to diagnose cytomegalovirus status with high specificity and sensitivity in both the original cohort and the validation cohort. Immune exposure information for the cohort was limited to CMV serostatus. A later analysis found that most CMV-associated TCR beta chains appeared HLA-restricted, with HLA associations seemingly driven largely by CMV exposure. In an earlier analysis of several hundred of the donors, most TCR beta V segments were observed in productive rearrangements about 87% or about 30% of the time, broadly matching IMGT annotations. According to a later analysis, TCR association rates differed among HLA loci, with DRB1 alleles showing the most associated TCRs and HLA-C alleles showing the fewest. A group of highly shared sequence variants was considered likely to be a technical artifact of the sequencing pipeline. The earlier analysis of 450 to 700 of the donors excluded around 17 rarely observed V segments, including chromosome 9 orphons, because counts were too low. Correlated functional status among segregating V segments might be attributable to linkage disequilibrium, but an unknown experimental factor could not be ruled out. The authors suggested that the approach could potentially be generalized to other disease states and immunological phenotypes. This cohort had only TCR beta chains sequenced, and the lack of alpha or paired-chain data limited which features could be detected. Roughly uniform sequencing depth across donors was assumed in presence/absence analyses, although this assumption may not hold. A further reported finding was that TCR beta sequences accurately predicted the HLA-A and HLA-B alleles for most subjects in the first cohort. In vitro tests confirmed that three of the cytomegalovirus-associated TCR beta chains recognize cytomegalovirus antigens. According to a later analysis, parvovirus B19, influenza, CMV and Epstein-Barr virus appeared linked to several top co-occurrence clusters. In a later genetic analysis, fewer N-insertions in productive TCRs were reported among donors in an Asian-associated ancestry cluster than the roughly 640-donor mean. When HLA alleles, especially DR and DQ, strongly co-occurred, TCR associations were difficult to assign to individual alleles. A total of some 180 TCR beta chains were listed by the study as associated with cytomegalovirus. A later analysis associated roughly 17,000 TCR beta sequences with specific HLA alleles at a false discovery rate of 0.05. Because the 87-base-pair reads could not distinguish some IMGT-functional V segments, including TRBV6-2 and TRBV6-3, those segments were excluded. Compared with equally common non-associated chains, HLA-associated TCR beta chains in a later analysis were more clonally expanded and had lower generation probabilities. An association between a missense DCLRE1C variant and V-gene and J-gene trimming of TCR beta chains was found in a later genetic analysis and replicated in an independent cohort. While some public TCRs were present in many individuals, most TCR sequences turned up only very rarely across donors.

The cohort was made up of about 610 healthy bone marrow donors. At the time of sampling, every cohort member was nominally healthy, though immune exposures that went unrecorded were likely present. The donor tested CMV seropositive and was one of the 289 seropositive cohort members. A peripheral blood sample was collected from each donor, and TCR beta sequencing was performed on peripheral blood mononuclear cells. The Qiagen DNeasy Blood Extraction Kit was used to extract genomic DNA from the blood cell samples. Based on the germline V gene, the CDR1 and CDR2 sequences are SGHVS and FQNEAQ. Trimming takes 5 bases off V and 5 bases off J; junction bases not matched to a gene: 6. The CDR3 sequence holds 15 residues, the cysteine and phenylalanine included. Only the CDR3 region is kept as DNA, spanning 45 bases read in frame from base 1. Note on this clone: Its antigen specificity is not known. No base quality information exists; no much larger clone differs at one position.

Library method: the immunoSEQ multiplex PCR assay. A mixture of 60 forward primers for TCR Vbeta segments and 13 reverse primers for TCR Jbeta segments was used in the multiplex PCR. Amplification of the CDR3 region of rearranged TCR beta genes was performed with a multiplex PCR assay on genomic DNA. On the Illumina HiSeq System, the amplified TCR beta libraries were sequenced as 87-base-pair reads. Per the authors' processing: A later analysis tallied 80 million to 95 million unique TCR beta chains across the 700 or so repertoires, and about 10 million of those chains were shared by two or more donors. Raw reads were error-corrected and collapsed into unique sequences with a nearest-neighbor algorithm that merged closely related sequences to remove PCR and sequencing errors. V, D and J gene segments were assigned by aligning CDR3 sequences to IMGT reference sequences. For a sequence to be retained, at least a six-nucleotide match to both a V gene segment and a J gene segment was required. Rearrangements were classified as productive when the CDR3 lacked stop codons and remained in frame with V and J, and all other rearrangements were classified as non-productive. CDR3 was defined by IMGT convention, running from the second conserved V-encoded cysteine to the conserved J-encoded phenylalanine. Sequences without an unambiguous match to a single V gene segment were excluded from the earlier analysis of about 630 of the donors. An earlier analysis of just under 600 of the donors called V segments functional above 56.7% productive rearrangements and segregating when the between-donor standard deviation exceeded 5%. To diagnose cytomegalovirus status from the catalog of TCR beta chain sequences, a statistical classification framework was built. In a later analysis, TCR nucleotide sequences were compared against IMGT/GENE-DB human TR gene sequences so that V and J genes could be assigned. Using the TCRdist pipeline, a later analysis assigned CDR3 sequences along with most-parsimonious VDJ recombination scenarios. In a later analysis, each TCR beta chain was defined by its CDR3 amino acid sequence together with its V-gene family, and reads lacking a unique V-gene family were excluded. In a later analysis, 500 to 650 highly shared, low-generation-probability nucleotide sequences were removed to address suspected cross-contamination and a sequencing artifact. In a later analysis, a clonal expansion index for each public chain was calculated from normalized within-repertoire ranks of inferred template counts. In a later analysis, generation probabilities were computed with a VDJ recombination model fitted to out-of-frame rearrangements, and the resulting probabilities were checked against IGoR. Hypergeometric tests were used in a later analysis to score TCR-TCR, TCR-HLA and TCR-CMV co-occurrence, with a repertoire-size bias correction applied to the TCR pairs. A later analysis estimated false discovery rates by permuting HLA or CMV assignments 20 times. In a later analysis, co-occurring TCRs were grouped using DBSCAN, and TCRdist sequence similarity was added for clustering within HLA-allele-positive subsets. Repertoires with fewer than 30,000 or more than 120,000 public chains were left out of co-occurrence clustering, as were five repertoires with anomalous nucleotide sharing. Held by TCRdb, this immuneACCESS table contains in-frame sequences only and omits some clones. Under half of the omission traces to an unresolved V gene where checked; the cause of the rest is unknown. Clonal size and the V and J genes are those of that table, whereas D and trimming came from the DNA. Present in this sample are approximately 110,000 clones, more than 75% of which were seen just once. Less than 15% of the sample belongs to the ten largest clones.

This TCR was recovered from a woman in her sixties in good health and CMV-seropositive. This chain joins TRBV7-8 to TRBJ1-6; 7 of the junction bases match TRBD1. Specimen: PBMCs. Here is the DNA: TGTGCCAGCAGCCGACGACAGGGTCATAATTCACCCCTCCACTTT. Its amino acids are CASSRRQGHNSPLHF.